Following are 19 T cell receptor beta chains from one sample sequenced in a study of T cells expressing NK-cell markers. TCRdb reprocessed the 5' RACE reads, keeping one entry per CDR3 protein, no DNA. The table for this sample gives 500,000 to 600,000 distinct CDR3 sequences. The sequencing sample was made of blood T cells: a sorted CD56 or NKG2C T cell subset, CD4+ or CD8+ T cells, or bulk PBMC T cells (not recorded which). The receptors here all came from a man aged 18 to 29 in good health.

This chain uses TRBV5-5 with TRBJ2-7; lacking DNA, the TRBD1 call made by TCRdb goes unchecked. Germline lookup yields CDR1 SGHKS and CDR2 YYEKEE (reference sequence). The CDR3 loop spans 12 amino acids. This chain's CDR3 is CASSYDRGGPYF. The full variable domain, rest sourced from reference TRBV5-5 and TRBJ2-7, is DAGVTQSPTHLIKTRGQQVTLRCSPISGHKSVSWYQQVLGQGPQFIFQYYEKEERGRGNFPDRFSARQFPNYSSELNVNALLLGDSALYLCASSYDRGGPYFGPGTRLTVT.

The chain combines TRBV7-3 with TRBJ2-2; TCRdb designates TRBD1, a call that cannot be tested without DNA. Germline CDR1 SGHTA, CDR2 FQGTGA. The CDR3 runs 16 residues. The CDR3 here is CASSLTRQGRSGELFF.

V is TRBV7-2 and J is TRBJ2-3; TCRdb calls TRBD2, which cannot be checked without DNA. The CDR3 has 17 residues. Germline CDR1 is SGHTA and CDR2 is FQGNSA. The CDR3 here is CASSLPLAGGPTDTQYF.

The CDR3 protein is CSARFRPVLAERRETQYF. The genes are TRBV20-1 and TRBJ2-5; lacking DNA, the TRBD2 call made by TCRdb goes unchecked. Germline V gives CDR1 DFQATT, CDR2 SNEGSKA (reference sequence). The CDR3 extends over 18 amino acids.

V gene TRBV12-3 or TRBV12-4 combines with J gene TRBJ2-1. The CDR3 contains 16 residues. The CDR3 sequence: CASSSLIPSSYNEQFF.

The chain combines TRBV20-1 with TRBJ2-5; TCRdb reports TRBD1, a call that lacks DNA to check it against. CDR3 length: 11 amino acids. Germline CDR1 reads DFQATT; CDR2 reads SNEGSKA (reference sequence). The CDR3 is CSAWEPETQYF.

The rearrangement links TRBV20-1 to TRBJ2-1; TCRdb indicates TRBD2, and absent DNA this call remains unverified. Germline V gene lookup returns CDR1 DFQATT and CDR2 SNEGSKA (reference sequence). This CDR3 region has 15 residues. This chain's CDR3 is CSARVGDSGVSEQFF.

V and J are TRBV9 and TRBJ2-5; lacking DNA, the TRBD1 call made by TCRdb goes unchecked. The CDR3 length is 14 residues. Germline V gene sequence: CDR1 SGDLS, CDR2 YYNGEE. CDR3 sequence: CASSVEGIQETQYF. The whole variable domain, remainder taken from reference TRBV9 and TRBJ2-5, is DSGVTQTPKHLITATGQRVTLRCSPRSGDLSVYWYQQSLDQGLQFLIQYYNGEERAKGNILERFSAQQFPDLHSELNLSSLELGDSALYFCASSVEGIQETQYFGPGTRLLVL.

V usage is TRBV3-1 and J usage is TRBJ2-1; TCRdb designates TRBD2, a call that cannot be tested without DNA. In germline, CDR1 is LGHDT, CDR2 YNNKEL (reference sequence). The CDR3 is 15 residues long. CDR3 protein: CASSQDPSFYNEQFF.

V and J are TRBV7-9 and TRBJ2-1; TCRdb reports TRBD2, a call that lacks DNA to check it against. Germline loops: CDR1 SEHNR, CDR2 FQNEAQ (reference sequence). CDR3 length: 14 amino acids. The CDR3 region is CASSANGRGNEQFF.

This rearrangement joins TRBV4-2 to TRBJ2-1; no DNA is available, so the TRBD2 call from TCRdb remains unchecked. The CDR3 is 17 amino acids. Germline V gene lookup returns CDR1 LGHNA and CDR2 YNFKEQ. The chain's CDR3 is CASSQDEALAGGNEQFF.

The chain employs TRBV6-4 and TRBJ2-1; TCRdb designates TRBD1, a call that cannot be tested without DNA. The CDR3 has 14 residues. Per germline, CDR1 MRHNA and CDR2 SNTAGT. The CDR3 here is CATRSRSSYNEQFF.

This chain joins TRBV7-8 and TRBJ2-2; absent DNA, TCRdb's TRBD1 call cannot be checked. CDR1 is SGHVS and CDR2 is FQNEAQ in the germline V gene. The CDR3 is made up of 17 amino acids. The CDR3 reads CASSARRGQGIIGELFF.

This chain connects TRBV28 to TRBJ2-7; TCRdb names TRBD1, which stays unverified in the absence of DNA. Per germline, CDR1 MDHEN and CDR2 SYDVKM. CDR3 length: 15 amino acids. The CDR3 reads CASSDARLDSYEQYF.

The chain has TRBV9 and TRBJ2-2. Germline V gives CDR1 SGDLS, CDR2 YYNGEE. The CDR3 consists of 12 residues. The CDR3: CASSPRTGELFF.

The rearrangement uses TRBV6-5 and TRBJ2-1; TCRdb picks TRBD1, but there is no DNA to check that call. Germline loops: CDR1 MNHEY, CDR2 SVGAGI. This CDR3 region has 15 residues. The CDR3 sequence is CASSSSRDLINEQFF.

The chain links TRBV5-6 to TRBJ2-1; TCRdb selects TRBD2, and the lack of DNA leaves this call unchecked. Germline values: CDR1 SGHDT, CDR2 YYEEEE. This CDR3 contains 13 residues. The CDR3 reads CASNKLAGHEQFF.

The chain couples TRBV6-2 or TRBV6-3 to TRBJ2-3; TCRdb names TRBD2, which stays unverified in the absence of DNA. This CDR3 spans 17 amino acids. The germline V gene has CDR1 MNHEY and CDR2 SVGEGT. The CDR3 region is CASRPRPLAGASDTQYF.

The CDR3 here is CASSYLPGGASYEQYF. The rearrangement links TRBV12-3 or TRBV12-4 to TRBJ2-7; TCRdb lists TRBD1, though no DNA is available to test this call. The CDR3 is 16 residues long.